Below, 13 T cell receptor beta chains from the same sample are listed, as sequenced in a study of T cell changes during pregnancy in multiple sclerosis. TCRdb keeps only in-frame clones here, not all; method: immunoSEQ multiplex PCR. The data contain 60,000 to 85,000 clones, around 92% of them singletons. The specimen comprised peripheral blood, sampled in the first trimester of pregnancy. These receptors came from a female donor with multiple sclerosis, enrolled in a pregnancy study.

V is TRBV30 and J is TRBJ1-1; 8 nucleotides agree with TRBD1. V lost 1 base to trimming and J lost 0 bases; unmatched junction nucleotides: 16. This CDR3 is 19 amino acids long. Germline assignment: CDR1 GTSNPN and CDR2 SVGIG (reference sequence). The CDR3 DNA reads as TGTGCCTGGAGTGCCCTTTCCCCCCTCCCGACAGGGGTGAACACTGAAGCTTTCTTT. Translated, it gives CAWSALSPLPTGVNTEAFF. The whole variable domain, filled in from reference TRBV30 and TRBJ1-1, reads SQTIHQWPATLVQPVGSPLSLECTVEGTSNPNLYWYRQAAGRGLQLLFYSVGIGQISSEVPQNLSASRPQDRQFILSSKKLLLSDSGFYLCAWSALSPLPTGVNTEAFFGQGTRLTVV.

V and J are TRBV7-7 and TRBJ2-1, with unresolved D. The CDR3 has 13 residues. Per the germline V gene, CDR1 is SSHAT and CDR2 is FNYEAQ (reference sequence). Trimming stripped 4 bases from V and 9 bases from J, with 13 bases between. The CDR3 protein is CASSSTESGEQFF. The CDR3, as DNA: TGTGCCAGCAGCTCCACCGAATCGGGTGAGCAGTTCTTC. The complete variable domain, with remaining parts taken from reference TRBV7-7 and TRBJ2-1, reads GAGVSQSPRYKVTKRGQDVTLRCDPISSHATLYWYQQALGQGPEFLTYFNYEAQPDKSGLPSDRFSAERPEGSISTLTIQRTEQRDSAMYRCASSSTESGEQFFGPGTRLTVL.

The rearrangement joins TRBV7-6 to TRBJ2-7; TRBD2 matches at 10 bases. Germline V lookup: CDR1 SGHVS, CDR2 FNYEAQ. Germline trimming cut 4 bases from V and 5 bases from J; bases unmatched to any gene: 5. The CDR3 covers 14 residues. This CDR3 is CASSSAGTSDEQYF. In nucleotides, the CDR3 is TGTGCCAGCAGCTCCGCCGGGACTAGCGACGAGCAGTACTTC.

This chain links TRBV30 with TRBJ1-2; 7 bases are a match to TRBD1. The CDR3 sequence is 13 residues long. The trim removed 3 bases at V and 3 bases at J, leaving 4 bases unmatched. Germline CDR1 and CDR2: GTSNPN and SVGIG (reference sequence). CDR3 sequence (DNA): TGTGCCTGGAGCGACAGGGCTGACTATGGCTACACCTTC. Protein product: CAWSDRADYGYTF. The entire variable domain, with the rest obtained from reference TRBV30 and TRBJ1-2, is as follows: SQTIHQWPATLVQPVGSPLSLECTVEGTSNPNLYWYRQAAGRGLQLLFYSVGIGQISSEVPQNLSASRPQDRQFILSSKKLLLSDSGFYLCAWSDRADYGYTFGSGTRLTVV.

DNA of the CDR3: TGTGCCAGCAGCCGAGGGGGCAGGGGCTCCTACGAGCAGTACTTC. This sequence encodes CASSRGGRGSYEQYF. V usage is TRBV5-6 and J usage is TRBJ2-7; TRBD1 matches 7 bases. V was pared by 4 bases and J by 0 bases, with 7 bases of the junction left unmatched. Germline V lookup: CDR1 SGHDT, CDR2 YYEEEE. CDR3 length: 15 amino acids.

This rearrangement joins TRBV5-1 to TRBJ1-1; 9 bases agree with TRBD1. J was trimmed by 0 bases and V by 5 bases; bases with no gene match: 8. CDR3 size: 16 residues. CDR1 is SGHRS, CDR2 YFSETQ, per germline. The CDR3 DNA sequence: TGCGCCAGCAGTTCCGGGACAGGGCCGATGAACACTGAAGCTTTCTTT. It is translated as CASSSGTGPMNTEAFF.

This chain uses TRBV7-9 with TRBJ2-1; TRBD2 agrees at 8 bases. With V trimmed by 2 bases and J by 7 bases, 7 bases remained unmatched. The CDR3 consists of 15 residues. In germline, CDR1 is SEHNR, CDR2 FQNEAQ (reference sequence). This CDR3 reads CASSLKFGGANEQFF. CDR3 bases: TGTGCCAGCAGCTTAAAGTTCGGGGGGGCAAATGAGCAGTTCTTC.

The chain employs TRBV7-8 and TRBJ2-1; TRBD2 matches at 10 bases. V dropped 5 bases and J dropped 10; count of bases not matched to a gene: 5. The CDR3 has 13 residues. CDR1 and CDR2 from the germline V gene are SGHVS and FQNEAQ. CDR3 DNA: TGTGCCAGCAGCCCCCCGGGACTAGCGGAGCAGTTCTTC. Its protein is CASSPPGLAEQFF.

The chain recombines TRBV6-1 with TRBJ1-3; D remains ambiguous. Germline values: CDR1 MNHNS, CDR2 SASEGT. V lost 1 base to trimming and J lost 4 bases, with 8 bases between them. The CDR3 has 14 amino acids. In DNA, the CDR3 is TGTGCCAGCAGTGAAGTGGTCAGGGGAAACACCATATATTTT. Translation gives CASSEVVRGNTIYF.

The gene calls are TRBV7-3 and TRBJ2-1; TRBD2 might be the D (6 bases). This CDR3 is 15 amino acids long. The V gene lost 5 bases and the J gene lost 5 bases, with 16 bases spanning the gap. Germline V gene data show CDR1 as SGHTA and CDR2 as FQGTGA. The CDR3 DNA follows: TGTGCCAGCAGCAACCTGGGCGGGATTGACAATGAGCAGTTCTTC. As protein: CASSNLGGIDNEQFF. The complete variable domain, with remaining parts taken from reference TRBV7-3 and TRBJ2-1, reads GAGVSQTPSNKVTEKGKYVELRCDPISGHTALYWYRQSLGQGPEFLIYFQGTGAADDSGLPNDRFFAVRPEGSVSTLKIQRTERGDSAVYLCASSNLGGIDNEQFFGPGTRLTVL.

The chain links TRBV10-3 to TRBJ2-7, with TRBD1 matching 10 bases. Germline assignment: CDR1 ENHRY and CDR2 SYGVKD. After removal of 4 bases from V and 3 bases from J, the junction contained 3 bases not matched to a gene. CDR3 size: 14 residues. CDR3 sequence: CAISAGTGVYEQYF. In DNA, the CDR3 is TGTGCCATCAGTGCCGGGACAGGGGTCTACGAGCAGTACTTC.

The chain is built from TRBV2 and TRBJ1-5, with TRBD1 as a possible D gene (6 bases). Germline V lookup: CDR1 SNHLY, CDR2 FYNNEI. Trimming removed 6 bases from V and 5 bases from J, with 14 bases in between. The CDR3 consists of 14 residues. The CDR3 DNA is TGTGCCAGCAGCCCGAGTAACAGGGATCAGCCCCAGCATTTT. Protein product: CASSPSNRDQPQHF.

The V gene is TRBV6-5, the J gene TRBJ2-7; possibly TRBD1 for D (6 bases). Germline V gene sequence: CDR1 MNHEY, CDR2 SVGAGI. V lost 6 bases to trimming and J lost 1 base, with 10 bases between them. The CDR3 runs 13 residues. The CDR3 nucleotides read TGTGCCAGCAGAAACACAGGGTCCTACGAGCAGTACTTC. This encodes CASRNTGSYEQYF.